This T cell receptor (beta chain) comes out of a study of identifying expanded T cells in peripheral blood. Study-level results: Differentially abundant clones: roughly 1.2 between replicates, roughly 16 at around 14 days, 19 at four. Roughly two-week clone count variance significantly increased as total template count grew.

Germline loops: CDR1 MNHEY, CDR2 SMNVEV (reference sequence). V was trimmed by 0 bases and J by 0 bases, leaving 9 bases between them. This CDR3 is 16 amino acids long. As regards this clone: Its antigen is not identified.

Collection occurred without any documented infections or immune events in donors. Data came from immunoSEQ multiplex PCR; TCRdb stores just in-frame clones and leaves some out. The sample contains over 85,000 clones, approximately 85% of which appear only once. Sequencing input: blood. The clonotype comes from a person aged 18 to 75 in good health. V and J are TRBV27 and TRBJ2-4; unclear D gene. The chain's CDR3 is CASSLSAYIAKNIQYF. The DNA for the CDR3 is TGTGCCAGCAGTTTATCAGCCTATATAGCCAAAAACATTCAGTACTTC.